The next 12 T cell receptor beta chains were all read from a single sample in a study of cytomegalovirus exposure and HLA in healthy donors. PCR involved 60 Vbeta and 13 Jbeta primers. Repertoires were generated with immunoSEQ multiplex PCR, while TCRdb's copy carries only in-frame clones and drops some. The sample holds some 90,000 clones, 60% to 75% seen once. Sequencing was done on a sample of PBMCs. The receptors shown here come from a female donor in good health and CMV-seropositive.

The chain combines TRBV7-8 with TRBJ2-1; D may be TRBD1 (5 bases). The germline V and J ends were trimmed by 3 bases and 6 bases, with 15 bases remaining between them. CDR3 length: 15 residues. CDR1 SGHVS and CDR2 FQNEAQ come from the germline V gene. In DNA form, the CDR3 reads TGTGCCAGCAGCTTGCCCCAAGGGGCGAGCAATGAGCAGTTCTTC. Translated, it gives CASSLPQGASNEQFF. The variable domain in full, completed from reference TRBV7-8 and TRBJ2-1, reads GAGVSQSPRYKVAKRGQDVALRCDPISGHVSLFWYQQALGQGPEFLTYFQNEAQLDKSGLPSDRFFAERPEGSVSTLKIQRTQQEDSAVYLCASSLPQGASNEQFFGPGTRLTVL.

The J gene is TRBJ1-2, the V gene TRBV6-6, with TRBD1 identical over 8 bases. CDR1 and CDR2 from the germline V gene are MNHNY and SVGAGI (reference sequence). This CDR3 has 14 amino acids. The ends lost 6 bases at V and 10 bases at J; junction bases unmatched: 13. The CDR3: CASSPTSDRAAYTF. CDR3 bases: TGTGCCAGCAGCCCCACCTCGGACAGGGCGGCCTACACCTTC.

This clone has more than one count but fewer than ten. The chain has TRBV4-3 and TRBJ2-3; D is ambiguous. The CDR3 contains 15 residues. Trimming removed 5 bases from V and 1 base from J, with 13 bases in between. Germline CDR1 reads LGHNA; CDR2 reads YSLEER. CDR3 sequence: CASSSAILRTDTQYF. The CDR3 DNA sequence: TGCGCCAGCAGCAGCGCGATACTTCGCACAGATACGCAGTATTTT.

The V call is TRBV7-3, the J call TRBJ2-1; TRBD2 agrees at 7 bases. Germline CDR1 and CDR2: SGHTA and FQGTGA. Trimming at V came to 2 bases and at J to 5 bases, leaving 3 bases not matched to a gene. The CDR3 covers 14 residues. CDR3 protein: CASSLGGGNNEQFF. As DNA, the CDR3 is TGTGCCAGCAGCTTAGGCGGGGGAAACAATGAGCAGTTCTTC.

This clone showed up just a few times. This chain uses TRBV5-4 with TRBJ2-4; 10 bases line up with TRBD2. Germline V gene lookup returns CDR1 SGHNT and CDR2 YYREEE (reference sequence). The CDR3 consists of 15 residues. The trim removed 9 bases at V and 0 bases at J, leaving 6 bases unmatched. The CDR3 is CATSSGSGAKNIQYF. The CDR3 DNA sequence: TGTGCCACCTCTAGCGGGAGCGGAGCCAAAAACATTCAGTACTTC.

This clone turned up a few times. The rearrangement uses TRBV28 and TRBJ2-7, with 10 bases lining up with TRBD2. From germline, CDR1 is MDHEN and CDR2 SYDVKM. This CDR3 has 15 residues. After removal of 1 base from V and 3 bases from J, the junction contained 3 bases not matched to a gene. In DNA, the CDR3 is TGTGCCAGCAGTTTATCAGCGGGAGGGCTCTACGAGCAGTACTTC. Translating gives CASSLSAGGLYEQYF.

The V call is TRBV25-1, the J call TRBJ1-4; 8 bases line up with TRBD1. In germline, CDR1 is MGHDK, CDR2 SYGVNS. V lost 10 bases to trimming and J lost 6 bases; unmatched junction nucleotides: 4. This CDR3 comprises 12 residues. CDR3 sequence reads: CATRGQDEKLFF. The CDR3 DNA follows: TGTGCCACCAGGGGGCAGGATGAAAAACTGTTTTTT.

The chain employs TRBV2 and TRBJ2-5; D is unresolved. This CDR3 contains 11 residues. CDR1 is SNHLY, CDR2 FYNNEI, per germline. Trimming removed 4 bases at V and 2 bases at J, with 2 bases between. CDR3 sequence (DNA): TGTGCCAGCAGTGCACAAGAGACCCAGTACTTC. It translates to CASSAQETQYF.

The chain links TRBV30 to TRBJ1-3, with D perhaps TRBD1 (6 bases). Germline loops: CDR1 GTSNPN, CDR2 SVGIG (reference sequence). CDR3 length: 12 residues. Trimming pared 4 bases from V and 8 bases from J, leaving 12 bases between. CDR3 sequence: CAWNQGTYTIYF. CDR3 in DNA: TGTGCCTGGAACCAGGGGACATACACCATATATTTT. The full variable domain, completed using reference TRBV30 and TRBJ1-3, is SQTIHQWPATLVQPVGSPLSLECTVEGTSNPNLYWYRQAAGRGLQLLFYSVGIGQISSEVPQNLSASRPQDRQFILSSKKLLLSDSGFYLCAWNQGTYTIYFGEGSWLTVV.

Written as DNA, the CDR3 is TGTGCCTGGGGGTCGAATACAGGGTACCACACTGAAGCTTTCTTT. Translating gives CAWGSNTGYHTEAFF. The chain carries TRBV30 and TRBJ1-1; perhaps TRBD1 as D (6 bases). V lost 5 bases, J lost 3 bases, and 19 bases lay in between. CDR1 and CDR2 from the germline V gene are GTSNPN and SVGIG (reference sequence). This CDR3 region has 15 residues. Together with reference TRBV30 and TRBJ1-1, the CDR3 gives the full variable domain: SQTIHQWPATLVQPVGSPLSLECTVEGTSNPNLYWYRQAAGRGLQLLFYSVGIGQISSEVPQNLSASRPQDRQFILSSKKLLLSDSGFYLCAWGSNTGYHTEAFFGQGTRLTVV.

The chain links TRBV28 to TRBJ2-2; D remains unclear. The CDR3 contains 12 residues. CDR1 is MDHEN, CDR2 SYDVKM, per germline. Trimming left V 4 bases short and J 3 bases short, with 3 bases between. In nucleotides, the CDR3 is TGTGCCAGCAGTTCATACACCGGGGAGCTGTTTTTT. Protein: CASSSYTGELFF.

The rearrangement uses TRBV19 and TRBJ1-4; D unclear. Per germline, CDR1 LNHDA and CDR2 SQIVND (reference sequence). With 5 bases removed from V and 4 bases from J, the gap between germline ends came to 5 bases. This CDR3 comprises 12 residues. The CDR3 sequence: CASSVGNEKLFF. The CDR3 bases are TGTGCCAGTAGTGTCGGTAATGAAAAACTGTTTTTT.